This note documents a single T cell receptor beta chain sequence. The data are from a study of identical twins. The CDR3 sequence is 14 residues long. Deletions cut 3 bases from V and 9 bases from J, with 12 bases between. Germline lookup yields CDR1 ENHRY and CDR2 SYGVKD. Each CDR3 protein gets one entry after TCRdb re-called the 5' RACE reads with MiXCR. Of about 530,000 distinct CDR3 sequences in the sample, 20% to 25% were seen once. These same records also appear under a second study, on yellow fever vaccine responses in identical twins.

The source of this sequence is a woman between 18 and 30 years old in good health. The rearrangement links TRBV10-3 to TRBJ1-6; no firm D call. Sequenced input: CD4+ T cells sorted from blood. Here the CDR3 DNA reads TGTGCCATCAGTGAAGGAGTCGGAGGTTCACCCCTCCACTTT. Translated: CAISEGVGGSPLHF.